This T cell receptor (beta chain) was sequenced during a study of response to subunit inactivated influenza vaccine (dated by TCRdb to 2017 to 2018). The study in broad terms: Deep quantitative T cell receptor repertoire profiling was used in the study to track responses to a trivalent subunit inactivated influenza vaccine. General conclusions and limits of the study: The authors suggested that each seasonal influenza vaccination may recruit only a limited number of new T cells.

According to the study, the label for this sample's time point signals: more than 35 days after influenza vaccine administration. Trimming removed 1 base from V and 3 bases from J, leaving 9 bases between the germline ends. The CDR3 covers 15 residues, taking in both the cysteine and the phenylalanine. The entry retains the CDR3 DNA only, 45 bases that are in frame from base 1. Looking up the germline V gene (reference sequence) yields CDR1 SEHNR and CDR2 FQNEAQ. The library was obtained by RT-PCR. Reads for this sample came from an Illumina HiSeq 2500. TCRdb applied fastp at Q25 and MiXCR to the public reads, then kept only in-frame beta chains. When rows share a CDR3 protein, they turn into one entry using the most common DNA and genes. The sample table lists 450,000 to 500,000 distinct CDR3 sequences, roughly 9.8% of them with a count of one. About an eighth of the sample comes from the top ten.

This clonotype was counted at least ten times. Its antigen is unknown. No much larger clone exists at a distance of one base, and base qualities are not known. The rearrangement joined TRBV7-9 to TRBJ2-2, with the D gene call left open. The sequences come from PBMCs from blood, collected roughly 45 days after vaccination. The receptor's source is a man aged 45 to 65 who received an inactivated influenza vaccine. Donor details come from another sample of the same person, matched by shared clones. The nucleotide sequence reads TGTGCCAGCAGCTTAGGTGGCATTGACACCGGGGAGCTGTTTTTT. Its translation reads: CASSLGGIDTGELFF.